Listed here are 27 T cell receptor beta chains from one sample, sequenced in a study of CD8 T cells in Susac syndrome. Random hexamers were used to reverse transcribe roughly 0.45 to 1 ug of RNA. TCRdb re-analysed the immunoSEQ multiplex PCR reads in MiXCR, keeping a single row per CDR3 protein. The data contain under 200,000 distinct CDR3 sequences, 75% to 95% of them seen just once; the ten biggest clones take up over 0.075%. The sequenced sample was CD4+ T cells from PBMCs. Source of these receptors: a human donor with Susac syndrome.

This clonotype has a single count. The chain has TRBV9 and TRBJ2-1, with TRBD2 matching over 7 bases. The CDR3 is 21 amino acids. Trimming at V came to 1 base and at J to 0 bases, leaving 19 bases not matched to a gene. Germline V gene sequence: CDR1 SGDLS, CDR2 YYNGEE. CDR3 nucleotide sequence: TGTGCCAGCAGCGTATGGGTCGGGCGCGGGAGTTCGCGGCCCTCCTACAATGAGCAGTTCTTC. This gives the protein CASSVWVGRGSSRPSYNEQFF.

The chain uses TRBV20-1 and TRBJ1-1; perhaps TRBD1 as D (5 bases). Trimming cost V 2 bases and J 4 bases, with 14 bases left between them. The CDR3 runs to 14 residues. Germline-derived CDR1 and CDR2 are DFQATT and SNEGSKA (reference sequence). The DNA of the CDR3 is TGCAGTGCTAGACATTTTACAGGTACCACTGAAGCTTTCTTT. This encodes CSARHFTGTTEAFF.

This chain connects TRBV18 to TRBJ1-1, with 7 bases aligning to TRBD1. With 1 base clipped from V and 5 bases from J, the junction kept 4 bases outside the gene matches. CDR1 and CDR2 (germline): KGHSH, LQKENI. CDR3 length: 14 residues. CDR3 coding DNA: TGTGCCAGCTCACCACTTGAGGGGGCGACTGAAGCTTTCTTT. Translation gives CASSPLEGATEAFF. Complete variable domain (other parts from reference TRBV18 and TRBJ1-1): NAGVMQNPRHLVRRRGQEARLRCSPMKGHSHVYWYRQLPEEGLKFMVYLQKENIIDESGMPKERFSAEFPKEGPSILRIQQVVRGDSAAYFCASSPLEGATEAFFGQGTRLTVV.

The V and J genes are TRBV6-1 and TRBJ1-1; 7 bases agree with TRBD1. Unmatched junction bases numbered 9, after V lost 11 bases and J lost 3 bases. This CDR3 comprises 13 residues. Germline CDR1 is MNHNS and CDR2 is SASEGT. CDR3 residues: CAEGRDRDTEAFF. CDR3 DNA sequence: TGTGCCGAGGGCCGGGACAGAGACACTGAAGCTTTCTTT.

The chain is built from TRBV7-2 and TRBJ2-1; D may be TRBD1 (5 bases). Germline values: CDR1 SGHTA, CDR2 FQGNSA. The CDR3 is 13 residues long. Between the trimmed V and J ends, which lost 6 bases and 5 bases, there was a span of 11 bases. CDR3 sequence reads: CASRGRADNEQFF. The DNA of the CDR3 is TGTGCCAGCAGGGGCAGGGCAGACAATGAGCAGTTCTTC.

This chain joins TRBV10-2 and TRBJ2-3, with 9 bases matching TRBD2. CDR1 and CDR2 from the germline V gene are WSHSY and SAAADI. With V trimmed by 8 bases and J by 2 bases, 5 bases remained unmatched. The CDR3 is 14 residues long. The CDR3: CASRGGVITDTQYF. For the CDR3, the DNA is TGCGCCAGCCGCGGGGGGGTGATCACAGATACGCAGTATTTT.

The J gene is TRBJ2-1, the V gene TRBV5-1, with D maybe TRBD2 (6 bases). Germline V lookup: CDR1 SGHRS, CDR2 YFSETQ. The CDR3 covers 15 residues. Trimming removed 0 bases at V and 7 bases at J, with 14 bases between. Written as DNA, the CDR3 is TGCGCCAGCAGCTTGGCCGGGGGAGCAGGGAATGAGCAGTTCTTC. Translating gives CASSLAGGAGNEQFF.

The V gene is TRBV20-1, the J gene TRBJ2-7; D gene ambiguous. The germline V gene has CDR1 DFQATT and CDR2 SNEGSKA (reference sequence). Trimming took off 0 bases at V and 1 base at J, with 10 bases between the two ends. The CDR3 is 14 residues long. The CDR3 spells CSAREVRNSYEQYF. The CDR3 DNA follows: TGCAGTGCTAGAGAGGTCCGAAATTCCTACGAGCAGTACTTC.

J is TRBJ1-5 and V is TRBV6-1; 7 bases map to TRBD1. The germline V gene has CDR1 MNHNS and CDR2 SASEGT. This CDR3 spans 16 amino acids. The ends lost 7 bases at V and 0 bases at J; junction bases unmatched: 9. CDR3 residues: CASNRDSLYSNQPQHF. The CDR3 region has the DNA TGTGCCAGCAACCGGGACAGCCTTTATAGCAATCAGCCCCAGCATTTT.

The chain employs TRBV6-9 and TRBJ1-2, with D possibly being TRBD1 (6 bases). V was pared by 6 bases and J by 4 bases, with 15 bases between. Germline V CDR1 and CDR2: MNHGY, SVAAGI. This CDR3 has 14 amino acids. CDR3 region: CASSSSGVGYGYTF. The CDR3 nucleotides are TGTGCCAGCAGCTCCTCAGGGGTAGGCTATGGCTACACCTTC.

The rearrangement joins TRBV7-9 to TRBJ2-7; the match to TRBD1 covers 7 bases. The CDR3 spans 15 residues. With V trimmed by 4 bases and J by 0 bases, 6 bases remained unmatched. Germline V gene lookup returns CDR1 SEHNR and CDR2 FQNEAQ (reference sequence). The CDR3 is CASSSDRISSYEQYF. As DNA, the CDR3 is TGTGCCAGCAGCTCGGACAGGATTAGCTCCTACGAGCAGTACTTC.

J is TRBJ1-5 and V is TRBV18; 7 nucleotides agree with TRBD1. J gave up 4 bases and V 0 bases, and 6 bases lay outside the gene matches. CDR1 is KGHSH, CDR2 LQKENI, per germline. The CDR3 is 16 residues long. The CDR3 bases are TGTGCCAGCTCACCACCGGGACAGCCGTTAAATCAGCCCCAGCATTTT. Protein sequence: CASSPPGQPLNQPQHF.

The chain joins TRBV3-1 to TRBJ2-7, with 7 positions matching TRBD2. Losses at the gene ends were 1 base for V and 0 bases for J; bases not matched to a gene: 3. The CDR3 totals 15 residues. Germline CDR1 and CDR2: LGHDT and YNNKEL (reference sequence). CDR3 region: CASSQGAGISYEQYF. The CDR3 DNA is TGTGCCAGCAGCCAAGGAGCGGGGATCTCCTACGAGCAGTACTTC.

The chain couples TRBV20-1 to TRBJ1-4; perhaps TRBD1 as D (5 bases). The CDR3 runs to 15 residues. Germline V CDR1 and CDR2: DFQATT, SNEGSKA (reference sequence). V was cut by 2 bases and J by 3 bases, with 13 bases left in between. DNA of the CDR3: TGCAGTGCTAGATCCCCAGGGATATCTAATGAAAAACTGTTTTTT. Its translation is CSARSPGISNEKLFF.

The V gene is TRBV20-1, the J gene TRBJ2-1, with a tentative D call TRBD1 (5 bases). The CDR3 is made up of 11 amino acids. Trimming cost V 6 bases and J 12 bases, with 15 bases left between them. CDR1 DFQATT and CDR2 SNEGSKA come from the germline V gene (reference sequence). This chain's CDR3 is CSAEQEWVQFF. The CDR3, as DNA: TGCAGTGCCGAACAGGAGTGGGTGCAGTTCTTC.

A single count supports this clonotype. The gene calls are TRBV12-3 or TRBV12-4 and TRBJ2-7, with D unclear. There are 12 residues in the CDR3. V was pared by 2 bases and J by 5 bases, with 7 bases between. The DNA of the CDR3 is TGTGCCAGCAGTTTATGGTACCACGAGCAGTACTTC. It specifies CASSLWYHEQYF.

This chain connects TRBV5-6 to TRBJ2-7; weak D call: TRBD2 (5 bases). With 1 base removed from V and 2 bases from J, the gap between germline ends came to 13 bases. Germline CDR1 SGHDT, CDR2 YYEEEE. This CDR3 has 15 residues. The DNA of the CDR3 is TGTGCCAGCAGCTTGCTTGGGAGCAGAGCCTACGAGCAGTACTTC. Its protein product is CASSLLGSRAYEQYF.

The rearrangement uses TRBV2 and TRBJ2-1, with 9 bases lining up with TRBD1. J gave up 3 bases and V 8 bases, and 5 bases lay outside the gene matches. CDR1 is SNHLY and CDR2 is FYNNEI in the germline V gene. The CDR3 is 14 residues long. CDR3 protein: CASQPGQGYNEQFF. The CDR3 DNA reads TGTGCCAGCCAGCCGGGACAGGGCTACAATGAGCAGTTCTTC.

This clonotype appeared once. The DNA of the CDR3 is TGTGCCAGCAGCTTGGGACACACTAACTATGGCTACACCTTC. Its protein product is CASSLGHTNYGYTF. The rearrangement links TRBV5-5 to TRBJ1-2; no clear D. Germline CDR1 SGHKS, CDR2 YYEKEE (reference sequence). CDR3 size: 14 residues. V lost 0 bases to trimming and J lost 0 bases, with 6 bases between them.

V usage is TRBV6-2 or TRBV6-3 and J usage is TRBJ1-3, with a weak D call TRBD1 (5 bases). The CDR3 length is 18 residues. Germline lookup yields CDR1 MNHEY and CDR2 SVGEGT. With 3 bases removed from V and 0 bases from J, the gap between germline ends came to 18 bases. The CDR3 here is CASSYSGQSVRSGNTIYF. In DNA, the CDR3 is TGTGCCAGCAGTTATTCAGGGCAGAGTGTTCGCTCTGGAAACACCATATATTTT.

J is TRBJ1-5 and V is TRBV6-5, with no clear D. Germline CDR1 reads MNHEY; CDR2 reads SVGAGI. V was pared by 4 bases and J by 1 base, with 20 bases between. CDR3 length: 18 residues. CDR3 sequence: CASSSTKGSIWSNQPQHF. CDR3 nucleotide sequence: TGTGCCAGCAGTTCGACAAAGGGTTCGATTTGGAGCAATCAGCCCCAGCATTTT.

This chain uses TRBV19 with TRBJ2-1, with D perhaps TRBD1 (6 bases). V lost 5 bases, J lost 3 bases, and 11 bases lay in between. Per germline, CDR1 LNHDA and CDR2 SQIVND (reference sequence). The CDR3 contains 14 residues. The CDR3 is CASSERGNYNEQFF. The CDR3 coding sequence is TGTGCCAGTAGTGAGAGGGGGAACTACAATGAGCAGTTCTTC.

V is TRBV19 and J is TRBJ2-4; no firm D call. In germline, CDR1 is LNHDA, CDR2 SQIVND (reference sequence). Trimming cost V 3 bases and J 6 bases, with 12 bases left between them. The CDR3 loop spans 14 amino acids. This CDR3 reads CASSMDSGSNIQYF. Here the CDR3 DNA reads TGTGCCAGTAGTATGGATTCCGGGTCAAACATTCAGTACTTC.

In this sample, this clonotype turned up a few times. V usage is TRBV6-5 and J usage is TRBJ2-3; 7 bases fit TRBD1. CDR1 and CDR2 (germline): MNHEY, SVGAGI. Losses at the gene ends were 5 bases for V and 1 base for J; bases not matched to a gene: 6. This CDR3 has 15 amino acids. CDR3 nucleotides: TGTGCCAGCAGTCTCACCGGGACAGGCACAGATACGCAGTATTTT. It encodes CASSLTGTGTDTQYF.

The chain has TRBV7-2 and TRBJ1-6; TRBD1 might be the D (5 bases). Germline loops: CDR1 SGHTA, CDR2 FQGNSA. There are 15 residues in the CDR3. The V end was cut by 5 bases, the J end by 6 bases, with 14 bases between. In nucleotides, the CDR3 is TGTGCCAGCAGCCCGGCGGGACTGATTAATTCACCCCTCCACTTT. As protein: CASSPAGLINSPLHF. The variable domain in full, completed from reference TRBV7-2 and TRBJ1-6, reads GAGVSQSPSNKVTEKGKDVELRCDPISGHTALYWYRQSLGQGLEFLIYFQGNSAPDKSGLPSDRFSAERTGGSVSTLTIQRTQQEDSAVYLCASSPAGLINSPLHFGNGTRLTVT.

This clonotype came up once. This rearrangement joins TRBV5-1 to TRBJ2-1; 8 bases are a match to TRBD2. CDR1 is SGHRS and CDR2 is YFSETQ in the germline V gene. The V and J ends lost 4 bases and 3 bases, in that order; junction bases with no gene match: 3. The CDR3 length is 14 residues. In DNA form, the CDR3 reads TGCGCCAGCAGCAATAGCGGGGACTACAATGAGCAGTTCTTC. Its protein product is CASSNSGDYNEQFF.

The J gene is TRBJ1-5, the V gene TRBV15; 7 nucleotides align to TRBD1. From germline, CDR1 is LNHNV and CDR2 YYDKDF (reference sequence). This CDR3 contains 15 residues. V trimming: 6 bases; J trimming: 0 bases; junction bases outside the gene matches: 5. CDR3 loop: CATRQGRVSNQPQHF. The CDR3 bases are TGTGCCACCAGACAGGGGAGGGTTAGCAATCAGCCCCAGCATTTT.